This TCR beta chain was retrieved from a study of T cells after yellow fever vaccination. TCRdb recomputed calls from the 5' RACE reads with MiXCR, one row per CDR3 protein. The sample lists fewer than 500,000 distinct CDR3 sequences, around 19% seen once, with over 15% in the top ten. The J segment lost 5 bases and the V segment lost 0 bases, leaving 5 bases of the junction unmatched. The CDR3 is 15 residues long. Germline CDR1 and CDR2: ENHRY and SYGVKD. This specimen consisted of PBMCs, obtained before the yellow fever booster vaccination. The clonotype comes from a young man who received the YFV17D yellow fever vaccine. The chain employs TRBV10-3 and TRBJ1-1; 8 bases fit TRBD1. In nucleotides, the CDR3 is TGTGCCATCAGTGAGTCGGGCCAGGGGGCTACTGAAGCTTTCTTT. Its protein product is CAISESGQGATEAFF.